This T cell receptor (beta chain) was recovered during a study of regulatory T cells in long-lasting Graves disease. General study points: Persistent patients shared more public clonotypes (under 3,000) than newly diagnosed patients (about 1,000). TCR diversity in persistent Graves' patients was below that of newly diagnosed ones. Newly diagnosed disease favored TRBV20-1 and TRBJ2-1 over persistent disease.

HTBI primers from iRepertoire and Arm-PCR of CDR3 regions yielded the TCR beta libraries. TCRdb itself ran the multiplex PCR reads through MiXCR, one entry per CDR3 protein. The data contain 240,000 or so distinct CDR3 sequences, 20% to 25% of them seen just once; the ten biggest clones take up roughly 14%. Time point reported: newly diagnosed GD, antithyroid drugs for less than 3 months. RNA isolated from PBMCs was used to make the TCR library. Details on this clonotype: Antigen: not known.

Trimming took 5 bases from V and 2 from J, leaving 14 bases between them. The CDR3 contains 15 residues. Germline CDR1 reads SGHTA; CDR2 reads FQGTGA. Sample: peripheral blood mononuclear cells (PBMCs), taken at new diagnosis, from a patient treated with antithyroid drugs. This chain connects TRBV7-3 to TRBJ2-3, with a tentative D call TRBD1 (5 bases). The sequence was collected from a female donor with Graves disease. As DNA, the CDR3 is TGTGCCAGCAGCCCCAAGGCAGGGATCACAGATACGCAGTATTTT. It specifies CASSPKAGITDTQYF.